What follows are 24 T cell receptor beta chains derived from one specimen sequenced in a study of identical twins (dated by TCRdb to the mid-2010s). Libraries came from 5' RACE. The run used an Illumina HiSeq 2000. The public reads were reanalyzed by TCRdb: fastp trimming at Q25, MiXCR alignment, in-frame beta chains only. Every distinct CDR3 protein forms one entry, paired with its most common genes and DNA. The sample records 270,000 or so distinct CDR3 sequences, about 8% of which are singletons. The ten largest clones add up to roughly 3.1% of the sample. The sample was also reused in another study, on yellow fever vaccine responses in identical twins.

The sequenced sample was CD8+ T cells sorted from blood. These receptors were taken from a woman aged 18-29 years in good health.

The sample holds many counts of this clonotype. This chain joins TRBV7-9 and TRBJ2-7, with a tentative D call TRBD1 (7 bases). The germline gives CDR1 SEHNR, CDR2 FQNEAQ (reference sequence). The CDR3 has 15 residues. Trimming pared 4 bases from V and 3 bases from J, leaving 16 bases between. The CDR3 nucleotides are TGTGCCAGCAGCTCCATGAGACAGGGACTCTACGAGCAGTACTTC. Translated, it gives CASSSMRQGLYEQYF.

In this sample, this clonotype turned up many times. The chain links TRBV6-2 or TRBV6-3 to TRBJ2-3; possibly TRBD2 for D (6 bases). V lost 5 bases to trimming and J lost 2 bases, with 11 bases between them. Per the germline V gene, CDR1 is MNHEY and CDR2 is SVGEGT. This CDR3 has 14 amino acids. The chain's CDR3 is CASSLQRATDTQYF. CDR3 DNA: TGTGCCAGCAGTCTGCAGCGGGCCACAGATACGCAGTATTTT.

This clonotype appeared a few times. The chain carries TRBV24-1 and TRBJ1-1; the match to TRBD1 covers 9 bases. CDR1 is KGHDR, CDR2 SFDVKD, per germline. The CDR3 is made up of 13 amino acids. The trim removed 3 bases at V and 7 bases at J, leaving 2 bases unmatched. CDR3: CATSDTGGVEAFF. As DNA, the CDR3 is TGTGCCACCAGTGATACAGGGGGCGTTGAAGCTTTCTTT.

This clonotype was picked up a small number of times. V gene TRBV7-8 combines with J gene TRBJ2-2; perhaps TRBD2 as D (6 bases). V was pared by 5 bases and J by 6 bases, with 13 bases between. Germline lookup yields CDR1 SGHVS and CDR2 FQNEAQ. There are 14 residues in the CDR3. CDR3 sequence reads: CASSPRGGSGELFF. The DNA of the CDR3 is TGTGCCAGCAGCCCTCGGGGAGGTTCCGGGGAGCTGTTTTTT.

There are many counts of this clonotype. The chain carries TRBV4-3 and TRBJ2-3; 7 positions agree with TRBD1. V lost 0 bases, J lost 6 bases, and 3 bases stayed unmatched. This CDR3 comprises 14 residues. Germline V CDR1 and CDR2: LGHNA, YSLEER. CDR3 region: CASSQERGRDTQYF. CDR3 sequence (DNA): TGCGCCAGCAGCCAAGAAAGGGGGCGGGATACGCAGTATTTT.

This clonotype was seen only a few times. This sequence joins TRBV6-2 or TRBV6-3 and TRBJ2-7; 7 nucleotides align to TRBD1. With V trimmed by 1 base and J by 6 bases, 18 bases remained unmatched. The CDR3 loop spans 18 amino acids. Germline CDR1 and CDR2: MNHEY and SVGEGT. The CDR3 loop is CASSYFRYDRAPYGEQYF. Written as DNA, the CDR3 is TGTGCCAGCAGTTACTTCCGATACGACAGGGCTCCCTACGGCGAGCAGTACTTC.

The chain uses TRBV19 and TRBJ2-1; the D gene is possibly TRBD1 (5 bases). Germline V gives CDR1 LNHDA, CDR2 SQIVND (reference sequence). This CDR3 is 11 amino acids long. V was pared by 5 bases and J by 10 bases, with 9 bases between. CDR3 in DNA: TGTGCCAGTAGTTTTTGGGGCGAGCAGTTCTTC. It specifies CASSFWGEQFF.

This chain links TRBV11-3 with TRBJ2-3, with D possibly being TRBD2 (7 bases). Deletions cut 5 bases from V and 2 bases from J, with 20 bases between. Germline V gene sequence: CDR1 SGHNT, CDR2 YENEEA. The CDR3 sequence is 17 residues long. CDR3: CASSPGPGGRFTDTQYF. In DNA, the CDR3 is TGTGCCAGCAGCCCCGGCCCGGGGGGCCGGTTCACAGATACGCAGTATTTT.

This chain joins TRBV7-9 and TRBJ2-7; no reliable D call. CDR1 is SEHNR and CDR2 is FQNEAQ in the germline V gene (reference sequence). V was clipped by 0 bases and J by 5 bases, with 8 bases between them. This CDR3 is 13 amino acids long. The CDR3 spells CASSLAHANEQYF. The CDR3 DNA follows: TGTGCCAGCAGCTTAGCCCACGCCAACGAGCAGTACTTC.

This clonotype was detected ten times or more. The chain couples TRBV10-3 to TRBJ1-5; TRBD1 aligns across 10 bases. V lost 6 bases, J lost 3 bases, and 2 bases stayed unmatched. The CDR3 spans 14 residues. Germline V gene lookup returns CDR1 ENHRY and CDR2 SYGVKD. The DNA for the CDR3 is TGTGCCATCAGGGGGACAGGGGACAATCAGCCCCAGCATTTT. Amino acids: CAIRGTGDNQPQHF.

This sequence joins TRBV4-1 and TRBJ1-2; D call uncertain. CDR1 is MGHRA and CDR2 is YSYEKL in the germline V gene. The CDR3 spans 15 residues. The V end was cut by 0 bases, the J end by 2 bases, with 10 bases between. CDR3 in DNA: TGCGCCAGCAGCCAAGATCATGAAAGGAACTATGGCTACACCTTC. As protein: CASSQDHERNYGYTF.

This chain uses TRBV5-6 with TRBJ2-3, with D perhaps TRBD1 (7 bases). The CDR3 has 12 amino acids. Germline V gene data show CDR1 as SGHDT and CDR2 as YYEEEE. The ends were cut back, 5 bases at V and 11 bases at J, with 15 bases in the middle. CDR3 region: CASRTGAGWQYF. The DNA of the CDR3 is TGTGCCAGCAGAACAGGGGCGGGATGGCAGTATTTT. Complete variable domain (other parts from reference TRBV5-6 and TRBJ2-3): DAGVTQSPTHLIKTRGQQVTLRCSPKSGHDTVSWYQQALGQGPQFIFQYYEEEERQRGNFPDRFSGHQFPNYSSELNVNALLLGDSALYLCASRTGAGWQYFGPGTRLTVL.

This sequence joins TRBV7-2 and TRBJ2-3; possibly TRBD2 for D (6 bases). Germline V CDR1 and CDR2: SGHTA, FQGNSA. The CDR3 length is 13 residues. V lost 8 bases to trimming and J lost 5 bases, with 14 bases between them. CDR3 in amino acids: CASAQERVDTQYF. The CDR3 DNA is TGTGCCAGCGCCCAAGAGCGGGTAGATACGCAGTATTTT.

This clonotype was counted between two and nine times. This chain connects TRBV4-3 to TRBJ2-7; D uncertain. In germline, CDR1 is LGHNA, CDR2 YSLEER. The CDR3 contains 14 residues. The ends were cut back, 0 bases at V and 3 bases at J, with 9 bases in the middle. The CDR3 DNA follows: TGCGCCAGCAGCCAAGACAACACCTACTACGAGCAGTACTTC. As protein: CASSQDNTYYEQYF.

The CDR3 nucleotides read TGTGCCAGCAGGCCATCCCGCGTCTCTGGAAACACCATATATTTT. Encoded protein: CASRPSRVSGNTIYF. This chain links TRBV7-9 with TRBJ1-3; no firm D call. The ends were cut back, 6 bases at V and 0 bases at J, with 12 bases in the middle. The CDR3 has 15 amino acids. The germline V gene encodes CDR1 SEHNR and CDR2 FQNEAQ (reference sequence). The full variable domain, rest sourced from reference TRBV7-9 and TRBJ1-3, is DTGVSQNPRHKITKRGQNVTFRCDPISEHNRLYWYRQTLGQGPEFLTYFQNEAQLEKSRLLSDRFSAERPKGSFSTLEIQRTEQGDSAMYLCASRPSRVSGNTIYFGEGSWLTVV.

This sequence joins TRBV7-2 and TRBJ2-7; 14 positions match TRBD2. The V and J ends lost 3 bases and 1 base, in that order; junction bases with no gene match: 5. The CDR3 is 17 residues long. CDR1 SGHTA and CDR2 FQGNSA come from the germline V gene. The CDR3 is CASSLGLAGDGSYEQYF. For the CDR3, the DNA is TGTGCCAGCAGCTTGGGACTAGCGGGAGATGGGTCCTACGAGCAGTACTTC.

In this sample, this clonotype turned up many times. CDR3 sequence (DNA): TGTGCCAGCAGTGACAGGGCGGGGGGAAACAATGAGCAGTTCTTC. Translation: CASSDRAGGNNEQFF. The rearrangement links TRBV6-4 to TRBJ2-1; 8 bases agree with TRBD2. Germline V gives CDR1 MRHNA, CDR2 SNTAGT. V lost 2 bases, J lost 5 bases, and 5 bases stayed unmatched. The CDR3 is made up of 15 amino acids.

This clonotype was recorded a few times. The chain combines TRBV29-1 with TRBJ2-5; 7 positions agree with TRBD1. Germline lookup yields CDR1 SQVTM and CDR2 ANQGSEA. The CDR3 is 14 residues long. The J segment lost 0 bases and the V segment lost 6 bases, leaving 7 bases of the junction unmatched. The CDR3 sequence is CSVAGTENQETQYF. In DNA form, the CDR3 reads TGCAGCGTCGCCGGGACAGAGAACCAAGAGACCCAGTACTTC.

V and J are TRBV12-3 or TRBV12-4 and TRBJ1-2; D is unresolved. V was cut by 1 base and J by 6 bases, with 6 bases left in between. The CDR3 length is 12 residues. The CDR3 DNA reads as TGTGCCAGCAGTTTAGGCAGGAATGGCTACACCTTC. Its translation is CASSLGRNGYTF.

This rearrangement joins TRBV13 to TRBJ2-5; TRBD2 matches at 10 bases. V lost 1 base to trimming and J lost 3 bases; unmatched junction nucleotides: 17. In germline, CDR1 is PRHDT, CDR2 FYEKMQ (reference sequence). The CDR3 sequence is 20 residues long. CDR3 nucleotide sequence: TGTGCCAGCAGCTTAGCTGTCGTAGGACTAGCGGATAGATTCGAAGAGACCCAGTACTTC. It yields the protein CASSLAVVGLADRFEETQYF.

This clonotype was detected a few times. J is TRBJ2-7 and V is TRBV3-1; no definite D call. This CDR3 spans 13 amino acids. The V gene's germline CDR1 is LGHDT and CDR2 YNNKEL (reference sequence). V was pared by 2 bases and J by 0 bases, with 5 bases between. The CDR3 DNA reads as TGTGCCAGCAGCCAAAAAGACTCCTACGAGCAGTACTTC. This encodes CASSQKDSYEQYF.

The J gene is TRBJ2-3, the V gene TRBV14; D unclear. V gave up 1 base and J gave up 2 bases, with 10 bases separating them. This CDR3 is built from 15 residues. Germline CDR1 and CDR2: SGHDN and FVKESK. In DNA, the CDR3 is TGTGCCAGCAGCCAAGTTGGCGGTCTCACAGATACGCAGTATTTT. Residues: CASSQVGGLTDTQYF.

This clonotype was recorded at least ten times. The chain joins TRBV20-1 to TRBJ2-5, with D hard to call. This CDR3 has 15 amino acids. The V gene's germline CDR1 is DFQATT and CDR2 SNEGSKA (reference sequence). Trimming removed 3 bases from V and 3 bases from J, with 17 bases in between. CDR3 region: CSASPYLSIEETQYF. The CDR3 region has the DNA TGCAGTGCTAGCCCCTACTTGAGTATCGAAGAGACCCAGTACTTC.

Many counts were recorded for this clonotype. The gene calls are TRBV29-1 and TRBJ2-7; D not resolved. Trimming removed 5 bases at V and 3 bases at J, with 8 bases between. Germline-derived CDR1 and CDR2 are SQVTM and ANQGSEA. CDR3 length equals 11 residues. DNA for the CDR3: TGCAGCGTTACTAAGGGCTACGAGCAGTACTTC. This encodes CSVTKGYEQYF.